This entry lists 32 T cell receptor beta chains sequenced from one sample in a study of T cell responses to AZD1222 COVID-19 vaccine. Repertoires were generated with immunoSEQ multiplex PCR, while TCRdb's copy carries only in-frame clones and drops some. The top ten hold around 1.9% of the sample, which has more than 150,000 clones, around nine tenths seen once. The sequencing here drew on peripheral blood, taken 28 days after the second AZD1222 dose. These receptors all stem from an adult who received the AZD1222 COVID-19 vaccine.

The sample holds a few counts of this clone. V and J are TRBV25-1 and TRBJ2-2; a weak D match, TRBD1 (6 bases). V shed 3 bases and J shed 6 bases, with 20 bases lying between them. Germline CDR1 MGHDK, CDR2 SYGVNS. The CDR3 covers 17 residues. The chain's CDR3 is CASSDVRGTPDAGELFF. The CDR3 nucleotides read TGTGCCAGCAGTGATGTAAGAGGGACACCGGATGCCGGGGAGCTGTTTTTT.

CDR3 loop: CASSYQGLTEAFF. As DNA, the CDR3 is TGTGCCAGCAGTTACCAGGGTCTCACTGAAGCTTTCTTT. The chain carries TRBV6-5 and TRBJ1-1, with TRBD1 as a possible D gene (5 bases). Trimming cost V 2 bases and J 4 bases, with 8 bases left between them. CDR1 and CDR2 from the germline V gene are MNHEY and SVGAGI. This CDR3 contains 13 residues.

V usage is TRBV3-1 (or the pseudogene TRBV3-2) and J usage is TRBJ2-7, with 8 bases identical to TRBD1. Per germline, CDR1 LGHDT and CDR2 YNNKEL (reference sequence). Germline trimming cut 1 base from V and 3 bases from J; bases unmatched to any gene: 5. The CDR3 is 15 residues long. CDR3 in DNA: TGTGCCAGCAGCCAAGGACAGGGGCGAAACTACGAGCAGTACTTC. Encoded protein: CASSQGQGRNYEQYF.

The V and J genes are TRBV18 and TRBJ1-3; D is unclear. Germline V gene lookup returns CDR1 KGHSH and CDR2 LQKENI. The CDR3 extends over 16 amino acids. The V and J ends lost 0 bases and 0 bases respectively, with 9 bases between them. CDR3 sequence reads: CASSPPLAGSGNTIYF. CDR3 in DNA: TGTGCCAGCTCACCACCGCTAGCGGGCTCTGGAAACACCATATATTTT.

The chain uses TRBV5-4 and TRBJ2-5; perhaps D is TRBD1 or TRBD2 (5 bases each). This CDR3 has 15 amino acids. The V end was cut by 1 base, the J end by 5 bases, with 15 bases between. CDR1 and CDR2 (germline): SGHNT, YYREEE (reference sequence). The CDR3 loop reads CASSLLSGGWETQYF. The CDR3, as DNA: TGTGCCAGCAGCTTGCTATCTGGGGGTTGGGAGACCCAGTACTTC.

The rearrangement uses TRBV18 and TRBJ1-5; no firm D call. V lost 1 base to trimming and J lost 3 bases, with 10 bases between them. CDR1 is KGHSH and CDR2 is LQKENI in the germline V gene. The CDR3 spans 15 residues. CDR3 amino acids: CASSPQAGNNQPQHF. For the CDR3, the DNA is TGTGCCAGCTCACCACAGGCAGGTAACAATCAGCCCCAGCATTTT.

The chain joins TRBV4-2 to TRBJ2-7; either TRBD1 or TRBD2 may supply D (5 bases each). The CDR3 is made up of 14 amino acids. CDR1 and CDR2 (germline): LGHNA, YNFKEQ. V was shortened by 5 bases and J by 6 bases, with 17 bases between the two germline ends. CDR3 residues: CASSETGTPAEQYF. For the CDR3, the DNA is TGTGCCAGCAGCGAAACCGGGACCCCCGCCGAGCAGTACTTC.

The chain combines TRBV15 with TRBJ1-2, with D unresolved. There are 13 residues in the CDR3. CDR1 is LNHNV, CDR2 YYDKDF, per germline (reference sequence). The germline V and J ends were trimmed by 0 bases and 7 bases, with 9 bases remaining between them. CDR3 region: CATSRDLEGGYTF. The CDR3, as DNA: TGTGCCACCAGCAGAGATCTCGAGGGTGGCTACACCTTC.

The chain recombines TRBV7-9 with TRBJ1-6; weak D call: TRBD1 (5 bases). Germline V gives CDR1 SEHNR, CDR2 FQNEAQ (reference sequence). Trimming pared 9 bases from V and 0 bases from J, leaving 12 bases between. The CDR3 sequence is 15 residues long. The CDR3 DNA is TGTGCCAGTAGGGGAAGGAGCTCCTATAATTCACCCCTCCACTTT. Protein product: CASRGRSSYNSPLHF.

This chain uses TRBV2 with TRBJ2-5; 7 bases map to TRBD2. In germline, CDR1 is SNHLY, CDR2 FYNNEI. Trimming removed 2 bases from V and 5 bases from J; junction bases left unmatched: 5. This CDR3 region has 14 residues. The CDR3 protein is CASSELAALETQYF. For the CDR3, the DNA is TGTGCCAGCAGTGAACTAGCGGCATTGGAGACCCAGTACTTC.

V gene TRBV5-1 combines with J gene TRBJ2-2; weak D call: TRBD1 (5 bases). V was cut by 3 bases and J by 6 bases, with 15 bases left in between. Germline CDR1 is SGHRS and CDR2 is YFSETQ. CDR3 length: 15 amino acids. CDR3 loop: CASSYSQGIAGELFF. CDR3 nucleotides: TGCGCCAGCAGCTATTCCCAGGGAATCGCCGGGGAGCTGTTTTTT.

The chain employs TRBV15 and TRBJ1-4, with D perhaps matching TRBD1 (5 bases). V was trimmed by 0 bases and J by 8 bases, leaving 19 bases between them. CDR1 LNHNV and CDR2 YYDKDF come from the germline V gene (reference sequence). CDR3 length: 17 residues. CDR3 coding DNA: TGTGCCACCAGCAGAGATAGTTTCTCTGGGGGGTCGGAAAAACTGTTTTTT. It specifies CATSRDSFSGGSEKLFF.

The V and J genes are TRBV10-3 and TRBJ2-1, with 7 bases lining up with TRBD1. The J segment lost 7 bases and the V segment lost 6 bases, leaving 3 bases of the junction unmatched. The germline V gene has CDR1 ENHRY and CDR2 SYGVKD. The CDR3 contains 12 residues. The CDR3 here is CAISLRGNEQFF. DNA for the CDR3: TGTGCCATCAGCCTCAGGGGGAATGAGCAGTTCTTC.

The chain has TRBV7-2 and TRBJ1-2; D is undetermined. Germline loops: CDR1 SGHTA, CDR2 FQGNSA. V lost 4 bases and J 7 bases, leaving 16 bases between the germline ends. The CDR3 contains 14 residues. CDR3 in amino acids: CASSSATLWGGYTF. CDR3 nucleotide sequence: TGTGCCAGCAGCTCAGCGACACTCTGGGGTGGCTACACCTTC.

V and J are TRBV2 and TRBJ1-2, with D tentatively TRBD1 (5 bases). Germline values: CDR1 SNHLY, CDR2 FYNNEI. The length of the CDR3 is 12 residues. Trimming stripped 6 bases from V and 3 bases from J, with 8 bases between. The CDR3 region has the DNA TGTGCCAGCAGGGAGACAGACTATGGCTACACCTTC. It yields the protein CASRETDYGYTF.

The chain links TRBV3-1 (or the pseudogene TRBV3-2) to TRBJ2-6, with 12 bases that match TRBD2. The V gene's germline CDR1 is LGHDT and CDR2 YNNKEL (reference sequence). The CDR3 extends over 21 amino acids. Trimming at V came to 1 base and at J to 2 bases, leaving 12 bases not matched to a gene. This chain's CDR3 is CASSQGLPSSGGAPGANVLTF. As DNA, the CDR3 is TGTGCCAGCAGCCAAGGGTTGCCGTCTAGCGGGGGGGCTCCTGGGGCCAACGTCCTGACTTTC.

The gene calls are TRBV19 and TRBJ2-1; 7 bases agree with TRBD1. Germline V CDR1 and CDR2: LNHDA, SQIVND (reference sequence). Trimming cost V 5 bases and J 4 bases; bases outside gene matches: 5. The CDR3 spans 14 residues. The CDR3 DNA reads as TGTGCCAGTAGTGCCAGACAGGGTTACAATGAGCAGTTCTTC. It translates to CASSARQGYNEQFF.

This chain links TRBV28 with TRBJ2-7, with a tentative D call TRBD2 (5 bases). Germline CDR1 is MDHEN and CDR2 is SYDVKM. Trimming left V 3 bases short and J 1 base short, with 7 bases between. The CDR3 has 13 residues. The CDR3 region is CASSFPGSYEQYF. The CDR3 nucleotides read TGTGCCAGCAGTTTCCCGGGATCCTACGAGCAGTACTTC.

This chain connects TRBV29-1 to TRBJ2-7; the D call may be TRBD1 or TRBD2 (5 bases each). V was clipped by 6 bases and J by 2 bases, with 20 bases between them. The CDR3 is made up of 15 amino acids. Germline CDR1 and CDR2: SQVTM and ANQGSEA. CDR3 residues: CSVFLRGDLTYEQYF. The CDR3 DNA follows: TGCAGCGTATTCCTTAGGGGAGACCTAACCTACGAGCAGTACTTC.

The chain joins TRBV6-5 to TRBJ1-1, with unresolved D. With 8 bases removed from V and 3 bases from J, the gap between germline ends came to 13 bases. Germline values: CDR1 MNHEY, CDR2 SVGAGI. The CDR3 extends over 13 amino acids. CDR3 sequence reads: CASGFRSDTEAFF. CDR3 coding DNA: TGTGCCAGCGGCTTTAGGTCGGACACTGAAGCTTTCTTT.

This clone came up a few times. V is TRBV6-5 and J is TRBJ1-2; the D is unclear. V was cut by 2 bases and J by 8 bases, with 12 bases left in between. Germline CDR1 MNHEY, CDR2 SVGAGI. The CDR3 is made up of 13 amino acids. CDR3 region: CASSYDGRWGYTF. Here the CDR3 DNA reads TGTGCCAGCAGTTACGACGGCAGATGGGGCTACACCTTC.

This clone was found many times. The genes are TRBV6-6 and TRBJ1-6; TRBD1 is a possible D gene (6 bases). The length of the CDR3 is 14 residues. V gave up 3 bases and J gave up 8 bases, with 11 bases separating them. Germline CDR1 reads MNHNY; CDR2 reads SVGAGI (reference sequence). The CDR3: CASSYGTGHSPLHF. The DNA of the CDR3 is TGTGCCAGCAGTTATGGAACAGGGCATTCACCCCTCCACTTT.

The chain has TRBV6-5 and TRBJ1-2; 7 nucleotides align to TRBD1. After removal of 2 bases from V and 4 bases from J, the junction contained 4 bases not matched to a gene. Germline loops: CDR1 MNHEY, CDR2 SVGAGI. The CDR3 has 14 residues. The CDR3 protein is CASSYRDSGYGYTF. The DNA for the CDR3 is TGTGCCAGCAGTTACCGGGACAGCGGCTATGGCTACACCTTC.

V gene TRBV7-9 combines with J gene TRBJ1-4; D is uncertain. The CDR3 runs to 15 residues. V was trimmed by 5 bases and J by 5 bases, leaving 15 bases between them. Germline CDR1 and CDR2: SEHNR and FQNEAQ (reference sequence). CDR3 DNA: TGTGCCAGCAGCCTTAGTTTGCAGGCAAATGAAAAACTGTTTTTT. Translated: CASSLSLQANEKLFF.

The chain recombines TRBV7-2 with TRBJ2-7; tentative D call: TRBD1 (6 bases). Germline values: CDR1 SGHTA, CDR2 FQGNSA. The CDR3 is 13 amino acids. V lost 4 bases and J 6 bases, leaving 13 bases between the germline ends. The CDR3 region is CASSSRRGGEQYF. DNA of the CDR3: TGTGCCAGCAGCTCCCGTCGAGGGGGCGAGCAGTACTTC.

The table lists this clone with a few counts. The CDR3 DNA is TGTGCCAGCAGTCCCATGTCGGGGGCCGGGGAGCTGTTTTTT. Translating it yields CASSPMSGAGELFF. The chain employs TRBV6-5 and TRBJ2-2; tentative D call: TRBD2 (6 bases). The CDR3 spans 14 residues. The V gene lost 5 bases and the J gene lost 6 bases, with 13 bases spanning the gap. Germline V CDR1 and CDR2: MNHEY, SVGAGI.

J is TRBJ1-1 and V is TRBV4-3; D is possibly TRBD1 (5 bases). Looked up from germline, CDR1 is LGHNA and CDR2 is YSLEER. The V and J ends lost 1 base and 1 base respectively, with 13 bases between them. CDR3 length: 16 residues. In nucleotides, the CDR3 is TGCGCCAGCAGCCAAGTATCGGGAGGGGCGAACACTGAAGCTTTCTTT. Translated: CASSQVSGGANTEAFF.

The chain recombines TRBV4-2 with TRBJ1-1; no clear D gene. Germline CDR1 and CDR2: LGHNA and YNFKEQ. Trimming took 1 base from V and 6 from J, leaving 15 bases between them. This CDR3 region has 15 residues. The CDR3 DNA reads TGTGCCAGCAGCCAAGCTGCACCCATCCAGGCTGAAGCTTTCTTT. Translating it yields CASSQAAPIQAEAFF.

The CDR3 sequence: CASSQKPGLATQDEQFF. The CDR3 DNA reads TGTGCCAGCAGCCAAAAACCCGGACTAGCGACTCAGGATGAGCAGTTCTTC. The V call is TRBV3-1 (or the pseudogene TRBV3-2), the J call TRBJ2-1; 9 bases agree with TRBD2. The CDR3 has 17 residues. Germline CDR1 and CDR2: LGHDT and YNNKEL (reference sequence). Trimming removed 2 bases from V and 8 bases from J; junction bases left unmatched: 13.

The chain recombines TRBV5-8 with TRBJ1-6; no definite D call. The CDR3 is made up of 19 amino acids. V gave up 2 bases and J gave up 7 bases, with 25 bases separating them. Germline V CDR1 and CDR2: SGHTS, YDEGEE. The CDR3 region has the DNA TGTGCCAGCAGCTTCGTTCCCCCCCCCGGGTACGACTGGAATTCACCCCTCCACTTT. Translated: CASSFVPPPGYDWNSPLHF.

The chain couples TRBV9 to TRBJ2-3, with 12 bases that match TRBD2. The CDR3 length is 16 residues. V shed 2 bases and J 3 bases; nucleotides not matched to a gene: 4. Per germline, CDR1 SGDLS and CDR2 YYNGEE. This chain's CDR3 is CASSVPTSGSTDTQYF. The DNA for the CDR3 is TGTGCCAGCAGCGTCCCGACTAGCGGGAGTACAGATACGCAGTATTTT.

The V call is TRBV13, the J call TRBJ2-7, with 12 bases identical to TRBD1. Trimming removed 0 bases from V and 6 bases from J; junction bases left unmatched: 6. The CDR3 consists of 16 residues. The germline gives CDR1 PRHDT, CDR2 FYEKMQ (reference sequence). This CDR3 reads CASSLGGTGGSGEQYF. The CDR3 bases are TGTGCCAGCAGCTTAGGAGGGACAGGGGGCTCTGGCGAGCAGTACTTC.